The 21 T cell receptor beta chains given below trace back to one sample, sequenced in a study of blood T cell repertoires in COVID-19. Produced via immunoSEQ multiplex PCR; TCRdb's table is partial and in-frame only. The sample consists of 200,000 to 250,000 clones, approximately 83% of them appearing once. The sample consisted of PBMCs or T cells enriched from blood (not recorded which). The receptors here all came from a woman aged 40 to 49 with acute COVID-19.

This chain joins TRBV27 and TRBJ2-1, with D perhaps matching TRBD2 (6 bases). CDR3 length equals 12 residues. Germline CDR1 reads MNHEY; CDR2 reads SMNVEV (reference sequence). V lost 5 bases and J 11 bases, leaving 13 bases between the germline ends. For the CDR3, the DNA is TGTGCCAGCAGTCCCCTCGGACTACAGCAGTTCTTC. Encoded protein: CASSPLGLQQFF.

The chain employs TRBV5-5 and TRBJ2-7, with 8 bases that match TRBD1. CDR3 length equals 15 residues. Germline lookup yields CDR1 SGHKS and CDR2 YYEKEE (reference sequence). The junction had 13 bases not matched to a gene; V was cut back by 3 bases and J by 8 bases. The CDR3 loop is CASSSPGQVLTQQYF. CDR3 nucleotide sequence: TGTGCCAGCAGCTCCCCGGGACAGGTACTCACTCAGCAGTACTTC.

The chain joins TRBV4-2 to TRBJ1-5, with D uncertain. Germline CDR1 and CDR2: LGHNA and YNFKEQ. V shed 0 bases and J shed 6 bases, with 6 bases lying between them. CDR3 length: 13 residues. DNA of the CDR3: TGTGCCAGCAGCCAAGACGGTAGTCAGCCCCAGCATTTT. Translating gives CASSQDGSQPQHF.

This clone has just one count. The V call is TRBV13, the J call TRBJ2-1, with 10 bases identical to TRBD1. The germline V gene encodes CDR1 PRHDT and CDR2 FYEKMQ (reference sequence). The CDR3 sequence is 17 residues long. V shed 5 bases, J shed 2 bases, and the junction held 9 bases outside the gene matches. The CDR3 DNA is TGTGCCAGCAGCCTCACTCCCGGGACAGGGGCCTACAATGAGCAGTTCTTC. It specifies CASSLTPGTGAYNEQFF.

The chain combines TRBV3-1 (or the pseudogene TRBV3-2) with TRBJ2-1, with 9 nucleotides matching TRBD1. Germline V gene data show CDR1 as LGHDT and CDR2 as YNNKEL (reference sequence). V dropped 2 bases and J dropped 5; count of bases not matched to a gene: 7. The CDR3 length is 16 residues. The CDR3 loop is CASSQSSGQGNNEQFF. In nucleotides, the CDR3 is TGTGCCAGCAGCCAAAGTTCGGGACAGGGAAACAATGAGCAGTTCTTC.

The chain links TRBV6-5 to TRBJ1-1, with unresolved D. Germline V CDR1 and CDR2: MNHEY, SVGAGI. The V gene lost 3 bases and the J gene lost 4 bases, with 9 bases spanning the gap. This CDR3 has 13 amino acids. The CDR3 region has the DNA TGTGCCAGCAGTTATGAACGGTCCACTGAAGCTTTCTTT. The encoded protein is CASSYERSTEAFF.

This clone has only one observation. The CDR3 region has the DNA TGTGCCAGCAGCTTGAATAGCGGGGGGGCGTCCTACAATGAGCAGTTCTTC. Translation: CASSLNSGGASYNEQFF. The chain combines TRBV5-4 with TRBJ2-1; 11 nucleotides align to TRBD2. This CDR3 region has 17 residues. Per the germline V gene, CDR1 is SGHNT and CDR2 is YYREEE (reference sequence). V dropped 1 base and J dropped 1; count of bases not matched to a gene: 4.

The rearrangement joins TRBV27 to TRBJ1-2; TRBD1 matches at 7 bases. J gave up 3 bases and V 6 bases, and 13 bases lay outside the gene matches. This CDR3 has 16 residues. Looked up from germline, CDR1 is MNHEY and CDR2 is SMNVEV (reference sequence). CDR3 sequence: CASRPGDRETHYGYTF. CDR3 nucleotide sequence: TGTGCCAGCAGACCCGGTGACAGGGAGACGCACTATGGCTACACCTTC.

The V and J genes are TRBV2 and TRBJ1-1; D uncertain. The CDR3 is 15 residues long. V dropped 2 bases and J dropped 4 bases, with 14 bases sitting between them. Germline loops: CDR1 SNHLY, CDR2 FYNNEI. CDR3 in amino acids: CASSEPWERTTEAFF. The CDR3 DNA follows: TGTGCCAGCAGTGAACCCTGGGAGAGGACCACTGAAGCTTTCTTT.

The V call is TRBV7-7, the J call TRBJ2-5; D possibly corresponds to TRBD2 (6 bases). The CDR3 spans 14 residues. Germline CDR1 and CDR2: SSHAT and FNYEAQ (reference sequence). V was trimmed by 3 bases and J by 0 bases, leaving 8 bases between them. The CDR3 region is CASSLGGNQETQYF. As DNA, the CDR3 is TGTGCCAGCAGCTTGGGGGGAAACCAAGAGACCCAGTACTTC.

This CDR3 reads CASSQSGTGRGTQYF. The CDR3 nucleotides read TGTGCCAGCAGCCAATCCGGGACAGGGAGAGGAACCCAGTACTTC. This chain uses TRBV4-2 with TRBJ2-5, with TRBD1 matching over 9 bases. The germline gives CDR1 LGHNA, CDR2 YNFKEQ. The CDR3 is 15 residues long. V trimming: 2 bases; J trimming: 8 bases; junction bases outside the gene matches: 9.

This clone was detected only a few times. The V call is TRBV5-6, the J call TRBJ2-5, with D perhaps matching TRBD1 (6 bases). The CDR3 runs 17 residues. V lost 0 bases, J lost 1 base, and 16 bases lay in between. Per the germline V gene, CDR1 is SGHDT and CDR2 is YYEEEE. The CDR3 sequence is CASSLGGPRDTQETQYF. For the CDR3, the DNA is TGTGCCAGCAGCTTGGGGGGGCCCCGGGACACCCAAGAGACCCAGTACTTC.

The gene calls are TRBV18 and TRBJ2-2; 8 bases match TRBD1. Germline assignment: CDR1 KGHSH and CDR2 LQKENI. CDR3 length equals 16 residues. The ends lost 1 base at V and 4 bases at J; junction bases unmatched: 5. The CDR3 region has the DNA TGTGCCAGCTCACCACTCGGACAGGGTATCACCGGGGAGCTGTTTTTT. This sequence encodes CASSPLGQGITGELFF.

In this sample, this clone turned up a few times. The chain links TRBV30 to TRBJ2-2; 11 nucleotides line up with TRBD2. Unmatched junction bases numbered 16, after V lost 4 bases and J lost 0 bases. The length of the CDR3 is 20 residues. CDR1 is GTSNPN, CDR2 SVGIG, per germline (reference sequence). The CDR3 nucleotides are TGTGCCTGGACACCTCTAGCGGGAGGCCACCTGTTCGCGAACACCGGGGAGCTGTTTTTT. Its translation: CAWTPLAGGHLFANTGELFF.

This clone occurred a few times. The chain joins TRBV7-2 to TRBJ2-5; D possibly corresponds to TRBD1 (5 bases). The V and J ends lost 1 base and 4 bases respectively, with 19 bases between them. Germline CDR1 SGHTA, CDR2 FQGNSA. CDR3 length equals 17 residues. As DNA, the CDR3 is TGTGCCAGCAGCTTAGTCCCCGCAGGGTCCACGGGAGAGACCCAGTACTTC. This encodes CASSLVPAGSTGETQYF.

The chain joins TRBV12-3 or TRBV12-4 to TRBJ1-1, with 8 nucleotides matching TRBD1. V dropped 5 bases and J dropped 6; count of bases not matched to a gene: 5. The CDR3 is 13 amino acids. The CDR3 DNA sequence: TGTGCCAGCAGTCTCAGGGGGCGGCCTGAAGCTTTCTTT. Its translation is CASSLRGRPEAFF.

J is TRBJ2-7 and V is TRBV5-1; D not certain. The germline V gene has CDR1 SGHRS and CDR2 YFSETQ. Trimming took off 5 bases at V and 3 bases at J, with 12 bases between the two ends. CDR3 length equals 13 residues. The CDR3 is CASSMRANYEQYF. The CDR3 region has the DNA TGCGCCAGCAGTATGCGAGCAAACTACGAGCAGTACTTC.

The genes are TRBV6-6 and TRBJ2-2; weak D call: TRBD2 (5 bases). The V and J ends lost 6 bases and 3 bases respectively, with 14 bases between them. The CDR3 spans 15 residues. CDR1 MNHNY and CDR2 SVGAGI come from the germline V gene (reference sequence). The CDR3 DNA is TGTGCCAGCAGCCTACCCGCCGGGGACACCGGGGAGCTGTTTTTT. Protein sequence: CASSLPAGDTGELFF.

V and J are TRBV6-5 and TRBJ2-7; 7 nucleotides line up with TRBD1. Germline V CDR1 and CDR2: MNHEY, SVGAGI. V shed 0 bases and J 2 bases; nucleotides not matched to a gene: 4. The CDR3 sequence is 15 residues long. In nucleotides, the CDR3 is TGTGCCAGCAGTTACTCGGGGGACAGCACCTACGAGCAGTACTTC. It codes for CASSYSGDSTYEQYF.

The rearrangement joins TRBV7-9 to TRBJ1-4; the D is unclear. There are 15 residues in the CDR3. Germline V gene data show CDR1 as SEHNR and CDR2 as FQNEAQ (reference sequence). Trimming shortened V by 5 bases and J by 3 bases, and 13 bases separated the two germline ends. CDR3 nucleotides: TGTGCCAGCAGCCCCAGCCGAGACTCTAATGAAAAACTGTTTTTT. Protein sequence: CASSPSRDSNEKLFF.

The chain joins TRBV30 to TRBJ1-1; a weak D match, TRBD1 (6 bases). V was trimmed by 3 bases and J by 0 bases, leaving 14 bases between them. The length of the CDR3 is 15 residues. Germline V lookup: CDR1 GTSNPN, CDR2 SVGIG (reference sequence). In DNA form, the CDR3 reads TGTGCCTGGAGAGTGACAGGCTGGATGAACACTGAAGCTTTCTTT. Translated: CAWRVTGWMNTEAFF.